This T cell receptor (beta chain) was profiled in a study of response to subunit inactivated influenza vaccine. General study results and limits: Each seasonal influenza vaccination recruits few new T cells, the authors suggested.

Each CDR3 protein gets one entry after TCRdb re-called the RT-PCR reads with MiXCR. The sample has about 780,000 distinct CDR3 sequences, less than 20% seen once; the top ten hold approximately 11%. This clonotype was picked up a small number of times. Its target is unknown. Germline CDR1 MDHEN, CDR2 SYDVKM. The CDR3 consists of 14 residues. With 3 bases clipped from V and 6 bases from J, the junction kept 6 bases outside the gene matches. This clonotype was obtained from a man aged 45-65 years who received an inactivated influenza vaccine. This sequence joins TRBV28 and TRBJ2-7; 9 bases match TRBD2. This specimen consisted of PBMCs from blood, obtained more than 4 days after vaccination. The CDR3 region is CASSFERGVSEQYF. The CDR3 bases are TGTGCCAGCAGTTTCGAGCGGGGGGTCTCCGAGCAGTACTTC.